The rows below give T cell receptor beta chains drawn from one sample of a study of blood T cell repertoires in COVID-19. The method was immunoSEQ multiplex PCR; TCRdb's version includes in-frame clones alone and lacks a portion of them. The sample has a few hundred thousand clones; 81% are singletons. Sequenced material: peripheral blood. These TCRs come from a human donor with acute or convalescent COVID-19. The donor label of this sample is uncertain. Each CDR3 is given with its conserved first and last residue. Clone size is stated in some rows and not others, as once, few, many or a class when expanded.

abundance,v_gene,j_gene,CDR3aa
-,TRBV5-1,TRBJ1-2,CASTGSSVTNYGYTF
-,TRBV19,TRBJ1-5,CASTDLPARGMYQPQHF
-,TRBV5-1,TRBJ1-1,CASSTVTNTEAFF
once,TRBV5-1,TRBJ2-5,CASSLAGTGRTQYF
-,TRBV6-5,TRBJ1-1,CASSKKKGTEAFF
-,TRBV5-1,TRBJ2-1,CASSLADNEQFF
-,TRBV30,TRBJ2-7,CAWRDIFRGHEQYF
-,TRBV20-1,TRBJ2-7,CSASPGQATGALQYF
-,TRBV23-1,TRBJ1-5,CASSPKGGERSNQPQHF
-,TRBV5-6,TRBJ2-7,CASSLVLDTRGPSYEQYF
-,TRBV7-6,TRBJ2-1,CASSSPDGPGGLLGHNEQFF
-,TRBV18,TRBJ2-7,CASSPSSAGEQYF
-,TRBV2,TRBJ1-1,CASSVPLVSTEAFF
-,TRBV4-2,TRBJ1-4,CASSTGQGTTNEKLFF
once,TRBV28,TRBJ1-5,CASGGTGGAGQPQHF
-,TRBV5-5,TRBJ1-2,CASSYRVLDGYTF
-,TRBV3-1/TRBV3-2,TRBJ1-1,CASSSRQGGTEAFF
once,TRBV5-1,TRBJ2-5,CASSLPSGGGETQYF
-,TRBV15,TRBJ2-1,CAITLAGGSYNEQFF
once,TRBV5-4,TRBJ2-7,CASSLGGSEQYF
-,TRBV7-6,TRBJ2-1,CASSLAGQGHNEQFF
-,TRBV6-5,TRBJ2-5,CAIGQGAQYF
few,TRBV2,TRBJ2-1,CASSENGGVYNEQFF
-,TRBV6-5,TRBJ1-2,CASSYGGLNGYTF
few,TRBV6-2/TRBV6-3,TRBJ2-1,CASSPLGLGNNEQFF
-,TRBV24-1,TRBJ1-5,CATSDAGTGLYQPQHF
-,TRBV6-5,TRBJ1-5,CASSRDRGVGQPQHF
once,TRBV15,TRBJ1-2,CATGTFHGYTF
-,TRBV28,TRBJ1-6,CASRLTWGSWSSYNSPLHF
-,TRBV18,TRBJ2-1,CASSPDMYNEQFF
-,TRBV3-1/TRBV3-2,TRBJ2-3,CASSQAGPTDTQYF
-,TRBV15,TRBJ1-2,CATSRDLQGSGYTF
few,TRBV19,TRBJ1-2,CASSIYLTGGRSYGYTF
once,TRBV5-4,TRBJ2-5,CASSWPPTGTQYF
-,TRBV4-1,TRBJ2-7,CASSQNSQGRPYEQYF
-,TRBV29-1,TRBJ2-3,CSVDTTDTQYF
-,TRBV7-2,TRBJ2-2,CASRATGANTGELFF
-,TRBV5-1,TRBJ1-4,CASSLGGQLYNEKLFF
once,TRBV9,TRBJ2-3,CASSVGDYTLPDTQYF
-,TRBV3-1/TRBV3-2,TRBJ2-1,CASSQGPPDRNEQFF
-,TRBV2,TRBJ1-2,CASRSGQGHYGYTF
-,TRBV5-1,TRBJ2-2,CASSSSLALNTGELFF
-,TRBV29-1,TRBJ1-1,CSVVSHKENSEAFF
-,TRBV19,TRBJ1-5,CASSYGKQGSGNQPQHF
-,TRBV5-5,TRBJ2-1,CASSPLVNEQFF
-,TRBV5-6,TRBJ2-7,CASSPGQGYVKQYF
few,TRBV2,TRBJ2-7,CASSELRSYEQYF
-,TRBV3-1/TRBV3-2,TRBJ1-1,CASSQGQGMNTEAFF
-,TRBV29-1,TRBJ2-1,CSVSRTGGKYNEQFF
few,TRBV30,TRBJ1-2,CAWSVRQYGYTF
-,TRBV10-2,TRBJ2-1,CASTLGGGPNEQFF
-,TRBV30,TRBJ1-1,CAWNRGLRNTEAFF
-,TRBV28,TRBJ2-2,CASSSQGAGTGELFF
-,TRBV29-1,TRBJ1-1,CSVQLTMAEAFF
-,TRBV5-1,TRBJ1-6,CASSPGRGNSPLHF
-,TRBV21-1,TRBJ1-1,CASSPRGGGEAFF
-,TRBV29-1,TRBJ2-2,CSVRAYTGELFF
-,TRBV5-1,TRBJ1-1,CASSLEAGGLNTEAFF
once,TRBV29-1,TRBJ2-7,CSASTVSSYEQYF